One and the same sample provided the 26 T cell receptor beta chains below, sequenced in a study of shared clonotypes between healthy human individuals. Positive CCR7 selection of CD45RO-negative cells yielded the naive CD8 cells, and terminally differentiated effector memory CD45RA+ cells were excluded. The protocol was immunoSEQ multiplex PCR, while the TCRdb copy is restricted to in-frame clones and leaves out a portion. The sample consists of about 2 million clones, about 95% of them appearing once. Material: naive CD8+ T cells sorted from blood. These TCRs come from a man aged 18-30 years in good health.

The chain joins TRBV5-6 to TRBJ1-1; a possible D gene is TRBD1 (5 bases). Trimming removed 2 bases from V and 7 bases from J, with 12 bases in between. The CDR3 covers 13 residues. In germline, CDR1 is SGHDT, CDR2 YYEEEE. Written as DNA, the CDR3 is TGTGCCAGCAGCTTCGGGGGTCACGGTGAAGCTTTCTTT. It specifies CASSFGGHGEAFF.

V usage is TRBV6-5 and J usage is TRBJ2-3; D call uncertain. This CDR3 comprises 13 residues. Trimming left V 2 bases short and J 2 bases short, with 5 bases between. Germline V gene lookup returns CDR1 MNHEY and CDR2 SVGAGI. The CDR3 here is CASSYDITDTQYF. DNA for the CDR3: TGTGCCAGCAGTTACGACATCACAGATACGCAGTATTTT.

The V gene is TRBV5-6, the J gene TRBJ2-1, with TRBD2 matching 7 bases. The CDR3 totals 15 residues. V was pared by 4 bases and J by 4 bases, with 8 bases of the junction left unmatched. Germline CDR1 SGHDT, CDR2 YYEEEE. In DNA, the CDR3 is TGTGCCAGCAGCGGTGAAGGGAGGGCATACAATGAGCAGTTCTTC. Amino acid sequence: CASSGEGRAYNEQFF.

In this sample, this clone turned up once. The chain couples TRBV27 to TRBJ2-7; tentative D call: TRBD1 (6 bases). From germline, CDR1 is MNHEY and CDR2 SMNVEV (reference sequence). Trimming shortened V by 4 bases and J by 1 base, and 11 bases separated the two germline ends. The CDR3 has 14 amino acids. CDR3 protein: CASSSMTGSYEQYF. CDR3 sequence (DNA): TGTGCCAGCAGTTCCATGACAGGTTCCTACGAGCAGTACTTC.

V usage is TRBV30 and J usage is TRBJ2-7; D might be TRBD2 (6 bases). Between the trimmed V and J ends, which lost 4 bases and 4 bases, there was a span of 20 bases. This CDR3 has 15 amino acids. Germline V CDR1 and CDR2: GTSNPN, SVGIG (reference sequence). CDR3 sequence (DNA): TGTGCCTGGACCGGCTTGGGCGGGGAGAAATACGAGCAGTACTTC. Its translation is CAWTGLGGEKYEQYF.

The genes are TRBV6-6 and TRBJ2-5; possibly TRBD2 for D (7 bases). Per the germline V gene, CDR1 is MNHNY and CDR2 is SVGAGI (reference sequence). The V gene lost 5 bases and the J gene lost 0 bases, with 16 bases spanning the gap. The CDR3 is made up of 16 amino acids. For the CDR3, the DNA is TGTGCCAGCAGTACCGGGGGCGGGAGTAACCAAGAGACCCAGTACTTC. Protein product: CASSTGGGSNQETQYF.

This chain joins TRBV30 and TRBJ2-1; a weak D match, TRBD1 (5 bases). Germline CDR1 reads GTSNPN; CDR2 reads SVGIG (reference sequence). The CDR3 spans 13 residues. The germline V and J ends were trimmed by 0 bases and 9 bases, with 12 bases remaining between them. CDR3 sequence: CAWSVLGQGEQFF. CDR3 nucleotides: TGTGCCTGGAGTGTACTGGGTCAGGGTGAGCAGTTCTTC.

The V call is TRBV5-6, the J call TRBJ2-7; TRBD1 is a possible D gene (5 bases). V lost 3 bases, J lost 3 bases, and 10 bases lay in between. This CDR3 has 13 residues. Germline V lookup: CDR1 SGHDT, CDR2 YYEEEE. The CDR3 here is CASSWGPGYEQYF. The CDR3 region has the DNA TGTGCCAGCAGCTGGGGCCCGGGCTACGAGCAGTACTTC.

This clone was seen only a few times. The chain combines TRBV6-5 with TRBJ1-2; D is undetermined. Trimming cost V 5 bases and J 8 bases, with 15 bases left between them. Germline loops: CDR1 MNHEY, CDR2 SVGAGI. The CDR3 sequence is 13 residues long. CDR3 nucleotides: TGTGCCAGCAGTGGCTCGGCCCCTGGGGGCTACACCTTC. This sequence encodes CASSGSAPGGYTF.

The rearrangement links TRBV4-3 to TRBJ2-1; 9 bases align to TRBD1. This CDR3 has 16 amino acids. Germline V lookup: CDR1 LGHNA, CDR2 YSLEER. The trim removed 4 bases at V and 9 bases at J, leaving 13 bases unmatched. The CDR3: CASSPGQGGSGGEQFF. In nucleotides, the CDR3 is TGCGCCAGCAGCCCGGGACAGGGTGGTTCAGGAGGTGAGCAGTTCTTC.

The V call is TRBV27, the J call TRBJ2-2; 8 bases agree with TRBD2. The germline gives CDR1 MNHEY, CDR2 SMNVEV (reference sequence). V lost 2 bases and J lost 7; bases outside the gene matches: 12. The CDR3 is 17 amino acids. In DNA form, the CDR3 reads TGTGCCAGCAGTTTACTAGCAACGGGGGGGCGAGGCGGGGAGCTGTTTTTT. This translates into CASSLLATGGRGGELFF.

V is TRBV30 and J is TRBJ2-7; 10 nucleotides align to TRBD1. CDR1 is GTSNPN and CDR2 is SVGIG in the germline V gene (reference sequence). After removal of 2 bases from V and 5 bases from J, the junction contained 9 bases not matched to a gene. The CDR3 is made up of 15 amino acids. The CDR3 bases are TGTGCCTGGAGTTCCCCGGGACAGGGGCTCGACGAGCAGTACTTC. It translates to CAWSSPGQGLDEQYF.

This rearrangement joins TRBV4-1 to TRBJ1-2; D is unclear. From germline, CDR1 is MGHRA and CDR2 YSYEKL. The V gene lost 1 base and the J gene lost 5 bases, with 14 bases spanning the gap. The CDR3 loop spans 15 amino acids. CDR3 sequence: CASSQGNPSHYGYTF. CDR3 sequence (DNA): TGCGCCAGCAGCCAAGGAAATCCATCCCATTATGGCTACACCTTC.

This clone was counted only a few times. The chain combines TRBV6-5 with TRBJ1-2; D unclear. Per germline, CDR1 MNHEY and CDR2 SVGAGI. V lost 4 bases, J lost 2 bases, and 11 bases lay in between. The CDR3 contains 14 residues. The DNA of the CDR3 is TGTGCCAGCAGTTCCCTGACGGAAAACTATGGCTACACCTTC. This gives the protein CASSSLTENYGYTF.

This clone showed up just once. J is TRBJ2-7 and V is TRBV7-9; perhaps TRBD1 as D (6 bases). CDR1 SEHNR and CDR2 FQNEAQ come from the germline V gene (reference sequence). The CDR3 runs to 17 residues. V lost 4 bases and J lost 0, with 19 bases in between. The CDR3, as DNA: TGTGCCAGCAGCTCCCCCCTCGGGGACAAGAGCTCCTACGAGCAGTACTTC. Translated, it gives CASSSPLGDKSSYEQYF.

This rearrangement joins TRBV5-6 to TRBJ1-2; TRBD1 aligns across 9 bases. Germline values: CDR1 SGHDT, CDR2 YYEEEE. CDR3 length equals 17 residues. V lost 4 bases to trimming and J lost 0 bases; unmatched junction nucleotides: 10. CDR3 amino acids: CASSVPGQGKTNYGYTF. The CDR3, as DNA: TGTGCCAGCAGCGTACCGGGACAGGGAAAGACTAACTATGGCTACACCTTC.

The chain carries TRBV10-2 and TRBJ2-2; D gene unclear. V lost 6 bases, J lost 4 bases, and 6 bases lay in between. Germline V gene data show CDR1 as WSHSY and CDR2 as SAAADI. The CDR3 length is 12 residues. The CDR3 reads CASSDPTGELFF. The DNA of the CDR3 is TGCGCCAGCAGCGACCCCACCGGGGAGCTGTTTTTT.

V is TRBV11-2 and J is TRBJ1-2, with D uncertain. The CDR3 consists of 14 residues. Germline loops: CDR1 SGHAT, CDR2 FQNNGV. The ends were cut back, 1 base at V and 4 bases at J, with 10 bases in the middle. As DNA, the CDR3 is TGTGCCAGCAGCTTAGCGGATTCTCTCTATGGCTACACCTTC. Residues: CASSLADSLYGYTF.

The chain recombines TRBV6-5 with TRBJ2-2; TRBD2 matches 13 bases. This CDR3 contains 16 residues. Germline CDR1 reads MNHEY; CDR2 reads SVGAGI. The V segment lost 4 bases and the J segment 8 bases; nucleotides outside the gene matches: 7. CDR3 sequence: CASSSGLAGVSGELFF. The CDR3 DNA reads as TGTGCCAGCAGTTCAGGACTAGCGGGAGTTTCGGGGGAGCTGTTTTTT.

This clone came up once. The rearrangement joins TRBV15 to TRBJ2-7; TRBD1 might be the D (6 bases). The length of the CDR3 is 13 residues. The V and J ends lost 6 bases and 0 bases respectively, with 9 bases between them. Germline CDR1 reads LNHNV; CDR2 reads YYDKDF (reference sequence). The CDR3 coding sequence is TGTGCCACCAGGGAAGGGGGCTCCTACGAGCAGTACTTC. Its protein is CATREGGSYEQYF.

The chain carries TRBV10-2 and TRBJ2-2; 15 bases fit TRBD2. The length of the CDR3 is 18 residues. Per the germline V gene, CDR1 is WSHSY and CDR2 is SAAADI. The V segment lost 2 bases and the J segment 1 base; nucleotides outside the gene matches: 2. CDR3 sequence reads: CASSEGTSGRRNTGELFF. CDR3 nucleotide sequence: TGCGCCAGCAGTGAGGGGACTAGCGGGAGGAGGAACACCGGGGAGCTGTTTTTT.

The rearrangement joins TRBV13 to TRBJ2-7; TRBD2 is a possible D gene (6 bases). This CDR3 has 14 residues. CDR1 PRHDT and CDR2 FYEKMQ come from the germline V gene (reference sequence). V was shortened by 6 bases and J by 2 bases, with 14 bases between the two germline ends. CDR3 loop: CASSNMTRTYEQYF. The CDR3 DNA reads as TGTGCCAGCAGTAATATGACTAGGACCTACGAGCAGTACTTC.

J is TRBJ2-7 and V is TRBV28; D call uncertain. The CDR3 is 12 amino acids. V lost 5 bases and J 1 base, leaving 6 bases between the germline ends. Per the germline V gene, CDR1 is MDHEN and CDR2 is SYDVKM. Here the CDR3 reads CASSHSSYEQYF. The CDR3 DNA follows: TGTGCCAGCAGTCACAGTTCCTACGAGCAGTACTTC.

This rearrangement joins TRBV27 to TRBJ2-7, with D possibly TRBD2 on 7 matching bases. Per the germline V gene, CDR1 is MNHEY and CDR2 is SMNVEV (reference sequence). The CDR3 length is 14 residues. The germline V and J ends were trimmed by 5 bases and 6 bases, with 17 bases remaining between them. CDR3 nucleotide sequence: TGTGCCAGCAGTGTGGGAGGGGGGGCTGTCGAGCAGTACTTC. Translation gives CASSVGGGAVEQYF.

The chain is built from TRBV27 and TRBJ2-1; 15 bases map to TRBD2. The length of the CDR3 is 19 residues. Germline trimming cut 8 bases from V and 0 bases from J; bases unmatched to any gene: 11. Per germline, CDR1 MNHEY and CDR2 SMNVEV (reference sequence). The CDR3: CASASGTSGGLSSYNEQFF. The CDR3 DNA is TGTGCCAGCGCCTCCGGGACTAGCGGGGGGCTGAGCTCCTACAATGAGCAGTTCTTC.

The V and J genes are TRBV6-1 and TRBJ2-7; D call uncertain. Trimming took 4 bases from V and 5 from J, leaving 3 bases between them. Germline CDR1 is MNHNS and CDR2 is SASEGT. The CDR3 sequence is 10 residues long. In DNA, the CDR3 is TGTGCCAGCAGTGTTCACGAGCAGTACTTC. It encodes CASSVHEQYF.